The clone carrying this T cell receptor beta chain occurred a few times. The antigen remains unidentified. Unsorted PBMC replicate PCRs drew on roughly 300 ng DNA, representing 25,000 to 30,000 T cell genomes. Unsorted PBMC DNA sequencing spanned ten immunoSEQ deep assay plates. In the original processing: Filtering was not the same, since immunoSEQ gave junction-only sequences without quality scores. Libraries were prepared by immunoSEQ multiplex PCR; TCRdb keeps only in-frame clonotypes and omits some of them. V and J calls and clone size are copied from that table; D and trimming were computed from the DNA. Of some 500,000 clones listed, more than 70% are singletons. The sample belongs to a study of shared clonotypes between healthy human individuals. Whole-study results and caveats: The donor pool, a small one, limited the genetic and exposure-history diversity represented.

The sequence came from a woman between 35 and 50 years old in good health. Some clones in this sample may be carry-over from other donors' samples. The sample comprised PBMCs.

The CDR3 spells CASSSLAGGDNEQFF. The CDR3 nucleotides are TGTGCCAGCAGTTCCCTAGCGGGAGGGGACAATGAGCAGTTCTTC. This rearrangement joins TRBV6-6 to TRBJ2-1, with TRBD2 matching 12 bases. Germline V gene data show CDR1 as MNHNY and CDR2 as SVGAGI (reference sequence). CDR3 size: 15 residues. V shed 4 bases, J shed 5 bases, and the junction held 3 bases outside the gene matches.